A single sample gave rise to the 22 T cell receptor beta chains below, sequenced in a study of Graves' ophthalmopathy and Graves' hyperthyroidism. RNA transcripts provided the template for amplifying TCR beta CDR3 regions. HTBI primers primed a first-round RT-PCR, and a second-round multiplex PCR followed. MiXCR, applied by TCRdb to the multiplex PCR reads, yields one record per CDR3 protein. The sample contains about 210,000 distinct CDR3 sequences, 25% to 30% of which appear only once. The sequencing sample was made of peripheral blood. All receptors come from a man aged 45-65 years with Graves' ophthalmopathy.

This clonotype has at least ten counts. The rearrangement joins TRBV5-5 to TRBJ2-4; 9 bases agree with TRBD2. This CDR3 region has 16 residues. Trimming at V came to 6 bases and at J to 4 bases, leaving 11 bases not matched to a gene. The germline CDR1 and CDR2 sequences are SGHKS and YYEKEE (reference sequence). The CDR3 DNA sequence: TGTGCCAGCATCGCCGAAGCGGGACTAGCTAAAAACATTCAGTACTTC. This gives the protein CASIAEAGLAKNIQYF.

This clonotype was observed at least ten times. The rearrangement joins TRBV9 to TRBJ2-7; 14 positions agree with TRBD2. V dropped 0 bases and J dropped 5; count of bases not matched to a gene: 7. This CDR3 region has 17 residues. CDR1 is SGDLS and CDR2 is YYNGEE in the germline V gene. The CDR3 region is CASSVERGTSGSHEQYF. The CDR3, as DNA: TGTGCCAGCAGCGTAGAGAGGGGGACTAGCGGGAGTCACGAGCAGTACTTC.

CDR3 sequence reads: CATSRDSNYGYTF. The CDR3 coding sequence is TGTGCCACCAGCAGAGACAGTAACTATGGCTACACCTTC. V and J are TRBV15 and TRBJ1-2; D ambiguous. V dropped 0 bases and J dropped 1 base, with 3 bases sitting between them. This CDR3 contains 13 residues. Germline V gives CDR1 LNHNV, CDR2 YYDKDF (reference sequence).

The CDR3 here is CASSLDREVNTGELFF. CDR3 bases: TGTGCCAGCAGCTTGGATCGGGAGGTGAACACCGGGGAGCTGTTTTTT. The J gene is TRBJ2-2, the V gene TRBV5-6; 7 positions agree with TRBD2. This CDR3 contains 16 residues. Germline CDR1 reads SGHDT; CDR2 reads YYEEEE. After removal of 0 bases from V and 1 base from J, the junction contained 3 bases not matched to a gene.

Regarding this clonotype: At one end, the junction sequence differs from germline, possibly due to a read error. The chain carries TRBV6-1 and TRBJ1-1; D gene unclear. There are 13 residues in the CDR3. CDR1 is MNHNS, CDR2 SASEGT, per germline. CDR3 amino acids: CASSQARNTEAFF. The CDR3 nucleotides are TGTGCCAGCAGTCAAGCACGGAACACTGAAGCTTTCTTT.

Ten or more counts support this clonotype. The chain carries TRBV28 and TRBJ1-5, with 9 bases identical to TRBD1. Trimming took 2 bases from V and 4 from J; bases not matched to a gene: 3. CDR1 MDHEN and CDR2 SYDVKM come from the germline V gene. The CDR3 sequence is 15 residues long. Written as DNA, the CDR3 is TGTGCCAGCAGTTTAACAGGGGGCGAGAATCAGCCCCAGCATTTT. It encodes CASSLTGGENQPQHF.

This clonotype was detected ten times or more. The chain has TRBV11-2 and TRBJ2-5; unclear D gene. Trimming pared 5 bases from V and 4 bases from J, leaving 14 bases between. Per the germline V gene, CDR1 is SGHAT and CDR2 is FQNNGV. This CDR3 is 14 amino acids long. CDR3 in amino acids: CASSVWAKPETQYF. CDR3 nucleotides: TGTGCCAGCAGCGTTTGGGCTAAACCAGAGACCCAGTACTTC.

V and J are TRBV28 and TRBJ1-2; the match to TRBD1 covers 10 bases. V lost 5 bases and J lost 7; bases outside the gene matches: 4. This CDR3 has 13 amino acids. From germline, CDR1 is MDHEN and CDR2 SYDVKM. CDR3: CASSHRDRGGYTF. The CDR3 DNA reads TGTGCCAGCAGTCACCGGGACAGGGGTGGCTACACCTTC.

The chain joins TRBV28 to TRBJ2-7, with TRBD2 matching over 11 bases. Germline lookup yields CDR1 MDHEN and CDR2 SYDVKM. J lost 6 bases, V lost 2 bases, and 3 bases had no gene match. This CDR3 is 14 amino acids long. The DNA of the CDR3 is TGTGCCAGCAGTTTAAGGCTAGCGGGAGGCGAGCAGTACTTC. Translated, it gives CASSLRLAGGEQYF.

This clonotype was observed many times. The CDR3, as DNA: TGTGCCAGCAGTTTGCGGGACACCCAGATAGAGCAGTACTTC. It yields the protein CASSLRDTQIEQYF. The chain has TRBV12-3 or TRBV12-4 and TRBJ2-7; D possibly uses TRBD1 or TRBD2 (6 bases each). The CDR3 is 14 residues long. V was trimmed by 3 bases and J by 7 bases, leaving 16 bases between them.

This clonotype showed up many times. V gene TRBV12-3 or TRBV12-4 combines with J gene TRBJ2-2, with 13 bases fitting TRBD2. The CDR3 is made up of 17 amino acids. The trim removed 9 bases at V and 4 bases at J, leaving 11 bases unmatched. The CDR3 protein is CASRTSGRDEITGELFF. DNA for the CDR3: TGTGCCAGTCGAACTAGCGGGAGGGACGAGATCACCGGGGAGCTGTTTTTT.

This clonotype was seen many times. The chain is built from TRBV19 and TRBJ1-1; D ambiguous. The CDR3 has 13 amino acids. Germline V gene sequence: CDR1 LNHDA, CDR2 SQIVND (reference sequence). V lost 5 bases and J 1 base, leaving 8 bases between the germline ends. CDR3 sequence: CASSHTTNTEAFF. CDR3 nucleotide sequence: TGTGCCAGTAGTCACACCACGAACACTGAAGCTTTCTTT. Together with reference TRBV19 and TRBJ1-1, the CDR3 gives the full variable domain: DGGITQSPKYLFRKEGQNVTLSCEQNLNHDAMYWYRQDPGQGLRLIYYSQIVNDFQKGDIAEGYSVSREKKESFPLTVTSAQKNPTAFYLCASSHTTNTEAFFGQGTRLTVV.

This clonotype was found many times. The chain is built from TRBV5-1 and TRBJ2-5, with D perhaps matching TRBD2 (5 bases). CDR3 size: 15 residues. V lost 0 bases, J lost 1 base, and 10 bases lay in between. Per the germline V gene, CDR1 is SGHRS and CDR2 is YFSETQ. The DNA for the CDR3 is TGCGCCAGCAGCTTGGGCGGTGCGGGCCAAGAGACCCAGTACTTC. Protein: CASSLGGAGQETQYF. Using reference TRBV5-1 and TRBJ2-5 for the parts outside the CDR3, the full variable domain is KAGVTQTPRYLIKTRGQQVTLSCSPISGHRSVSWYQQTPGQGLQFLFEYFSETQRNKGNFPGRFSGRQFSNSRSEMNVSTLELGDSALYLCASSLGGAGQETQYFGPGTRLLVL.

This clonotype was counted between two and nine times. V is TRBV12-3 or TRBV12-4 and J is TRBJ2-7, with D maybe TRBD1 (6 bases). V lost 5 bases, J lost 3 bases, and 14 bases lay in between. The CDR3 length is 14 residues. DNA for the CDR3: TGTGCCAGCAGTCAAGGGGGACAATTCTACGAGCAGTACTTC. It translates to CASSQGGQFYEQYF.

The V gene is TRBV6-1, the J gene TRBJ2-7, with TRBD2 matching over 7 bases. The ends lost 7 bases at V and 3 bases at J; junction bases unmatched: 6. The CDR3 covers 13 residues. Germline CDR1 and CDR2: MNHNS and SASEGT. This CDR3 is CASMASGIYEQYF. Written as DNA, the CDR3 is TGTGCCAGCATGGCTAGCGGCATCTACGAGCAGTACTTC.

This clonotype was picked up many times. V usage is TRBV10-3 and J usage is TRBJ1-2; D is perhaps TRBD1 (5 bases). V lost 2 bases to trimming and J lost 0 bases, with 7 bases between them. This CDR3 has 14 amino acids. The germline CDR1 and CDR2 sequences are ENHRY and SYGVKD. As DNA, the CDR3 is TGTGCCATCAGTGAGCAGGGAGCTAACTATGGCTACACCTTC. Protein product: CAISEQGANYGYTF.

This clonotype was picked up many times. The chain couples TRBV7-9 to TRBJ2-7; D is undetermined. Trimming removed 4 bases from V and 6 bases from J, with 7 bases in between. This CDR3 has 11 amino acids. From germline, CDR1 is SEHNR and CDR2 FQNEAQ (reference sequence). CDR3 sequence reads: CASSSTLEQYF. For the CDR3, the DNA is TGTGCCAGCAGCTCGACCCTCGAGCAGTACTTC. The full variable domain, completed using reference TRBV7-9 and TRBJ2-7, is DTGVSQNPRHKITKRGQNVTFRCDPISEHNRLYWYRQTLGQGPEFLTYFQNEAQLEKSRLLSDRFSAERPKGSFSTLEIQRTEQGDSAMYLCASSSTLEQYFGPGTRLTVT.

The chain couples TRBV6-2 or TRBV6-3 to TRBJ2-1, with 10 bases lining up with TRBD2. With V trimmed by 7 bases and J by 5 bases, 20 bases remained unmatched. Germline CDR1 is MNHEY and CDR2 is SVGEGT. The CDR3 is made up of 19 amino acids. In DNA form, the CDR3 reads TGTGCCAGCACTAGTACTAGCGGGAACCAGAATAGTCCGGACAATGAGCAGTTCTTC. It specifies CASTSTSGNQNSPDNEQFF.

There are a few counts of this clonotype. The chain carries TRBV18 and TRBJ2-7; maybe TRBD1 (5 bases). Between the trimmed V and J ends, which lost 3 bases and 1 base, there was a span of 13 bases. In germline, CDR1 is KGHSH, CDR2 LQKENI. The CDR3 has 15 amino acids. CDR3 coding DNA: TGTGCCAGCTCACCCCCAGACAGAGCTTCCTACGAGCAGTACTTC. Residues: CASSPPDRASYEQYF.

This clonotype was detected ten times or more. The chain links TRBV29-1 to TRBJ1-2, with D tentatively TRBD1 (5 bases). The CDR3 covers 12 residues. V dropped 0 bases and J dropped 13 bases, with 15 bases sitting between them. Germline V CDR1 and CDR2: SQVTM, ANQGSEA. CDR3 region: CSVEEDGAESTF. CDR3 coding DNA: TGCAGCGTTGAAGAGGACGGGGCGGAGAGCACCTTC.

This clonotype has ten or more counts. The rearrangement joins TRBV7-2 to TRBJ1-2; D is possibly TRBD1 (5 bases). Trimming stripped 5 bases from V and 3 bases from J, with 13 bases between. Germline-derived CDR1 and CDR2 are SGHTA and FQGNSA. The CDR3 contains 14 residues. CDR3 loop: CASSTPGPHYGYTF. DNA for the CDR3: TGTGCCAGCAGCACCCCGGGACCCCACTATGGCTACACCTTC.

The chain is built from TRBV19 and TRBJ1-1, with TRBD1 matching 9 bases. The CDR3 length is 16 residues. Germline CDR1 is LNHDA and CDR2 is SQIVND (reference sequence). Losses at the gene ends were 4 bases for V and 4 bases for J; bases not matched to a gene: 10. Here the CDR3 DNA reads TGTGCCAGTAGTACCGGGACAGGGAGTCACGGCACTGAAGCTTTCTTT. This codes for CASSTGTGSHGTEAFF.